The clone carrying this T cell receptor (beta chain) was seen many times. The antigen remains unidentified. Germline values: CDR1 SEHNR, CDR2 FQNEAQ (reference sequence). The CDR3 is made up of 13 amino acids. V gave up 6 bases and J gave up 8 bases; unmatched junction bases: 5. This sample's RNA came from whole unsorted tissue. The library came from three nested PCR rounds adapted from ARM-PCR protocols. TCRdb re-called the multiplex PCR reads with MiXCR, one entry per CDR3 protein. The profile shows 68,000 or so distinct CDR3 sequences, 50% to 60% of them singletons. These data belong to a study of tumor and adjacent non-tumor tissue in lung cancer. Study in general: The patients, some ten men and about 5 women, were roughly 30 to 80 with stage I to III disease. Study results and caveats: Significantly higher TCR diversity was found in tumor than normal lung.

The sample consisted of lung tumor tissue. V and J are TRBV7-9 and TRBJ2-1, with 9 bases aligning to TRBD1. The sequence came from a man in his fifties with non-small cell lung cancer. CDR3 coding DNA: TGTGCCAGCAGGGGACAGGGTATCTATGAGCAGTTCTTC. This sequence encodes CASRGQGIYEQFF.